This T cell receptor (beta chain) was observed in a study of cytomegalovirus exposure and HLA in healthy donors. Overall study context: The early release's HLA-typed donors yielded some 85 million unique TCRs.

Notes on this clone: Its antigen is as yet unknown.

Trimming removed 7 bases from V and 1 base from J, with 12 bases in between. CDR3 length: 14 amino acids. The germline gives CDR1 MNHEY, CDR2 SMNVEV (reference sequence). PCR was performed using 60 Vbeta and 13 Jbeta primers. Some clones are missing from TCRdb's copy, which holds only in-frame ones; the method was immunoSEQ multiplex PCR. Here the sample spans about 120,000 clones, 70% to 85% being singletons. Study-level findings and limits: In presence/absence analyses, roughly uniform sequencing depth across donors was assumed. In a later analysis, productive TCRs from donors in an Asian-associated ancestry cluster reportedly carried fewer N-insertions than the cohort mean.

The V call is TRBV27, the J call TRBJ2-3; tentatively, D is TRBD2 (6 bases). The TCR was taken from a human donor in good health. Sequencing was carried out using PBMCs. CDR3 loop: CASKGPGGTDTQYF. CDR3 sequence (DNA): TGTGCCAGCAAAGGGCCGGGAGGCACAGATACGCAGTATTTT.